This entry lists 28 T cell receptor beta chains sequenced from one sample in a study of blood T cells in healthy people across ages (dated by TCRdb to 2014 to 2015). The receptor library was made with 5' RACE. The sequencer listed for this sample is Illumina HiSeq 2500. A second PCR of 7 to 11 cycles was performed with a sample-barcoded 5' primer and a J-beta primer mix. Using fastp at Q25 and MiXCR, TCRdb reprocessed the public reads and kept productive beta chains. Merged by CDR3 protein, the rows form single entries marked with the most common genes and DNA. Across this sample there are more than 650,000 distinct CDR3 sequences, with approximately 53% seen only once. Under 50% of the sample goes to the ten largest clones. The sequenced sample was blood. Receptors were obtained from a man older than 75 in good health.

The chain links TRBV24-1 to TRBJ1-2, with 7 bases lining up with TRBD1. Germline CDR1 KGHDR, CDR2 SFDVKD. With V trimmed by 7 bases and J by 7 bases, 14 bases remained unmatched. This CDR3 is built from 15 residues. CDR3 region: CATSGQAAQSRGYTF. Written as DNA, the CDR3 is TGTGCCACCAGCGGACAGGCGGCCCAAAGTCGTGGCTACACCTTC.

This sequence joins TRBV6-4 and TRBJ2-3; TRBD2 might be the D (7 bases). Per germline, CDR1 MRHNA and CDR2 SNTAGT. The CDR3 consists of 15 residues. Trimming pared 6 bases from V and 6 bases from J, leaving 19 bases between. The CDR3 is CASSRRGGSEDTQYF. CDR3 bases: TGTGCCAGCAGCAGAAGGGGGGGCTCGGAGGATACGCAGTATTTT.

The V gene is TRBV14, the J gene TRBJ2-3, with D uncertain. Germline lookup yields CDR1 SGHDN and CDR2 FVKESK. V was pared by 1 base and J by 1 base, with 9 bases between. The CDR3 runs to 15 residues. CDR3 coding DNA: TGTGCCAGCAGCCAAGGAGCTCGGGGCACAGATACGCAGTATTTT. Its translation is CASSQGARGTDTQYF.

The rearrangement uses TRBV20-1 and TRBJ2-1, with TRBD1 as a possible D gene (5 bases). The CDR3 has 14 residues. Trimming stripped 2 bases from V and 2 bases from J, with 10 bases between. CDR1 is DFQATT, CDR2 SNEGSKA, per germline (reference sequence). Written as DNA, the CDR3 is TGCAGTGCTAGACGTGGGGCGGCCTACAATGAGCAGTTCTTC. It is translated as CSARRGAAYNEQFF.

This sequence joins TRBV29-1 and TRBJ2-5, with 8 bases identical to TRBD1. Germline values: CDR1 SQVTM, CDR2 ANQGSEA. The CDR3 consists of 13 residues. The ends lost 7 bases at V and 4 bases at J; junction bases unmatched: 8. The CDR3 bases are TGCAGCGGAAAACAGGGGGGATCAGAGACCCAGTACTTC. This encodes CSGKQGGSETQYF.

This clonotype was counted between two and nine times. The rearrangement links TRBV7-8 to TRBJ1-5; the D gene is possibly TRBD1 (5 bases). V lost 5 bases and J lost 3, with 14 bases in between. This CDR3 is 15 amino acids long. CDR1 and CDR2 (germline): SGHVS, FQNEAQ. CDR3: CASSPRDGHNQPQHF. In nucleotides, the CDR3 is TGTGCCAGCAGCCCTCGGGACGGACACAATCAGCCCCAGCATTTT.

The chain carries TRBV20-1 and TRBJ2-7, with D possibly being TRBD1 or TRBD2 (6 bases each). V was trimmed by 5 bases and J by 2 bases, leaving 22 bases between them. This CDR3 is built from 16 residues. The germline CDR1 and CDR2 sequences are DFQATT and SNEGSKA (reference sequence). CDR3 sequence reads: CSAGLRWGAVAYEQYF. The CDR3 DNA sequence: TGCAGTGCTGGCCTCAGGTGGGGGGCGGTAGCCTACGAGCAGTACTTC.

This clonotype was found a few times. The genes are TRBV29-1 and TRBJ2-5; TRBD2 agrees at 7 bases. The end of the DNA is better explained by TRBJ2-7, so the J call may be wrong. The CDR3 has 12 amino acids. Germline V gene data show CDR1 as SQVTM and CDR2 as ANQGSEA. The CDR3 protein is CSAGLGPHEQYF. The CDR3 nucleotides read TGCAGCGCCGGACTAGGACCCCACGAGCAGTACTTC.

The chain recombines TRBV20-1 with TRBJ2-6, with a weak D call TRBD2 (6 bases). The CDR3 has 16 residues. Germline CDR1 reads DFQATT; CDR2 reads SNEGSKA (reference sequence). Trimming left V 3 bases short and J 0 bases short, with 12 bases between. The CDR3 here is CSASGRGTSGANVLTF. The DNA for the CDR3 is TGCAGTGCTAGCGGACGGGGGACCTCTGGGGCCAACGTCCTGACTTTC.

V and J are TRBV20-1 and TRBJ2-3; TRBD2 agrees at 11 bases. Per the germline V gene, CDR1 is DFQATT and CDR2 is SNEGSKA (reference sequence). There are 15 residues in the CDR3. After removal of 7 bases from V and 2 bases from J, the junction contained 8 bases not matched to a gene. In DNA, the CDR3 is TGCAGTGGATTGAGGACTAGCGGGTTCACAGATACGCAGTATTTT. Protein product: CSGLRTSGFTDTQYF.

J is TRBJ2-5 and V is TRBV27; perhaps TRBD1 as D (6 bases). The CDR3 consists of 13 residues. Trimming stripped 5 bases from V and 5 bases from J, with 12 bases between. Germline-derived CDR1 and CDR2 are MNHEY and SMNVEV (reference sequence). The DNA of the CDR3 is TGTGCCAGCAGTGTAAACAGGGCGGAGACCCAGTACTTC. Protein product: CASSVNRAETQYF.

This clonotype has ten or more counts. V and J are TRBV2 and TRBJ2-3, with 10 bases fitting TRBD2. The junction had 9 bases not matched to a gene; V was cut back by 5 bases and J by 1 base. The CDR3 has 17 amino acids. CDR1 SNHLY and CDR2 FYNNEI come from the germline V gene. For the CDR3, the DNA is TGTGCCAGCAGTCCGGGCAGCGGGAGGGGCGGCACAGATACGCAGTATTTT. This encodes CASSPGSGRGGTDTQYF. The entire variable domain, with the rest obtained from reference TRBV2 and TRBJ2-3, is as follows: EPEVTQTPSHQVTQMGQEVILRCVPISNHLYFYWYRQILGQKVEFLVSFYNNEISEKSEIFDDQFSVERPDGSNFTLKIRSTKLEDSAMYFCASSPGSGRGGTDTQYFGPGTRLTVL.

This chain connects TRBV20-1 to TRBJ2-7; 10 bases map to TRBD1. This CDR3 spans 14 amino acids. With V trimmed by 2 bases and J by 5 bases, 6 bases remained unmatched. Germline values: CDR1 DFQATT, CDR2 SNEGSKA (reference sequence). CDR3 amino acids: CSARNPGQGNEQYF. CDR3 DNA: TGCAGTGCTAGAAACCCGGGACAGGGGAACGAGCAGTACTTC.

The chain is built from TRBV18 and TRBJ1-1; 12 nucleotides agree with TRBD1. V lost 5 bases and J lost 1; bases outside the gene matches: 2. This CDR3 has 15 amino acids. Germline-derived CDR1 and CDR2 are KGHSH and LQKENI. The CDR3 region has the DNA TGTGCCAGCTCATCGGGACAGGGGGCGAACACTGAAGCTTTCTTT. Translation gives CASSSGQGANTEAFF. Variable domain in full (rest from reference TRBV18 and TRBJ1-1): NAGVMQNPRHLVRRRGQEARLRCSPMKGHSHVYWYRQLPEEGLKFMVYLQKENIIDESGMPKERFSAEFPKEGPSILRIQQVVRGDSAAYFCASSSGQGANTEAFFGQGTRLTVV.

This clonotype appeared once. This chain links TRBV28 with TRBJ2-7, with D possibly TRBD2 on 5 matching bases. The V end was cut by 6 bases, the J end by 3 bases, with 18 bases between. The CDR3 has 15 amino acids. Germline V gene sequence: CDR1 MDHEN, CDR2 SYDVKM. CDR3 region: CASRPSSDWFYEQYF. The CDR3 DNA reads TGTGCCAGCAGACCCAGCTCGGACTGGTTCTACGAGCAGTACTTC.

This chain links TRBV27 with TRBJ2-5; D not certain. In germline, CDR1 is MNHEY, CDR2 SMNVEV (reference sequence). V was clipped by 5 bases and J by 7 bases, with 23 bases between them. The CDR3 runs 16 residues. DNA of the CDR3: TGTGCCAGCAGTGAATTGGTACGGACGATGAATTCGACCCAGTACTTC. Translation gives CASSELVRTMNSTQYF.

The chain carries TRBV3-1 and TRBJ2-7; the match to TRBD2 covers 8 bases. V dropped 0 bases and J dropped 0; count of bases not matched to a gene: 4. The CDR3 consists of 16 residues. Germline CDR1 reads LGHDT; CDR2 reads YNNKEL (reference sequence). As DNA, the CDR3 is TGTGCCAGCAGCCAAGATTCCGGACTAGCCTCCTACGAGCAGTACTTC. This gives the protein CASSQDSGLASYEQYF.

There are a few counts of this clonotype. The chain has TRBV25-1 and TRBJ1-6; weak D call: TRBD1 (5 bases). This CDR3 has 14 residues. The germline V gene encodes CDR1 MGHDK and CDR2 SYGVNS. With 8 bases removed from V and 5 bases from J, the gap between germline ends came to 13 bases. The CDR3 DNA is TGTGCCAGCGGTCGGGACGGAGATAATTCACCCCTCCACTTT. This sequence encodes CASGRDGDNSPLHF.

This clonotype was detected a few times. The rearrangement uses TRBV20-1 and TRBJ2-7; no clear D. Between the trimmed V and J ends, which lost 8 bases and 3 bases, there was a span of 17 bases. This CDR3 is built from 13 residues. CDR1 is DFQATT, CDR2 SNEGSKA, per germline (reference sequence). CDR3 loop: CSSPQGPIYEQYF. The CDR3 DNA reads TGCAGTTCACCCCAAGGGCCCATCTACGAGCAGTACTTC.

The chain carries TRBV20-1 and TRBJ2-5; 8 bases agree with TRBD2. Germline V CDR1 and CDR2: DFQATT, SNEGSKA (reference sequence). Unmatched junction bases numbered 9, after V lost 0 bases and J lost 3 bases. The CDR3 is 16 amino acids. CDR3 sequence: CSARDPVRAGEETQYF. In DNA, the CDR3 is TGCAGTGCTAGAGATCCTGTCCGAGCGGGAGAAGAGACCCAGTACTTC.

This chain links TRBV12-3 or TRBV12-4 with TRBJ1-5; D is undetermined. The CDR3 length is 14 residues. V was shortened by 6 bases and J by 5 bases, with 14 bases between the two germline ends. CDR3 residues: CASSLQRSDQPQHF. DNA for the CDR3: TGTGCCAGCAGCCTACAGAGGTCCGATCAGCCCCAGCATTTT.

This clonotype was counted a few times. The chain recombines TRBV24-1 with TRBJ2-5, with D uncertain. The V gene lost 2 bases and the J gene lost 5 bases, with 5 bases spanning the gap. The CDR3 has 12 residues. Germline assignment: CDR1 KGHDR and CDR2 SFDVKD. Here the CDR3 reads CATSDSRETQYF. The CDR3, as DNA: TGTGCCACCAGTGATTCCCGGGAGACCCAGTACTTC.

This clonotype showed up just a few times. The V call is TRBV28, the J call TRBJ1-6, with 8 bases fitting TRBD1. The CDR3 sequence is 15 residues long. Germline loops: CDR1 MDHEN, CDR2 SYDVKM. The V and J ends lost 2 bases and 10 bases, in that order; junction bases with no gene match: 7. In DNA form, the CDR3 reads TGTGCCAGCAGTTTACGGGGACAGGATGAGTCACCCCTCCACTTT. Amino acids: CASSLRGQDESPLHF. The full variable domain, with the rest looked up from reference TRBV28 and TRBJ1-6, is DVKVTQSSRYLVKRTGEKVFLECVQDMDHENMFWYRQDPGLGLRLIYFSYDVKMKEKGDIPEGYSVSREKKERFSLILESASTNQTSMYLCASSLRGQDESPLHFGNGTRLTVT.

As regards this clonotype: One end of the junction does not line up with germline, which may come from a read error. The chain employs TRBV9 and TRBJ2-2, with 7 positions matching TRBD2. The CDR3 runs to 15 residues. Germline CDR1 is SGDLS and CDR2 is YYNGEE. CDR3 region: CACSVRELYTGELFF. The CDR3 nucleotides read TGTGCCTGCAGCGTGCGGGAGTTATACACCGGGGAGCTGTTTTTT.

The rearrangement links TRBV6-1 to TRBJ2-5; TRBD1 aligns across 7 bases. The J call could be wrong; TRBJ2-7 is a better fit for the DNA end. CDR1 and CDR2 from the germline V gene are MNHNS and SASEGT. The CDR3 is 14 residues long. CDR3 sequence: CASRRQGTGHEQYF. The CDR3, as DNA: TGTGCCAGCAGGAGACAGGGTACGGGCCACGAGCAGTACTTC.

This clonotype has just a few counts. The rearrangement uses TRBV5-1 and TRBJ1-5; D is ambiguous. V lost 4 bases to trimming and J lost 0 bases, with 8 bases between them. Germline V gene sequence: CDR1 SGHRS, CDR2 YFSETQ. The length of the CDR3 is 14 residues. The CDR3 bases are TGCGCCAGCAGCATCGACGGTAGCAATCAGCCCCAGCATTTT. Translation: CASSIDGSNQPQHF.

This clonotype was observed a handful of times. The genes are TRBV29-1 and TRBJ2-1; no definite D call. The CDR3 is 12 residues long. Trimming pared 4 bases from V and 12 bases from J, leaving 16 bases between. Germline V gene lookup returns CDR1 SQVTM and CDR2 ANQGSEA. DNA for the CDR3: TGCAGCGTTGGGTCTAGTCGGTTGGGGCAGTTCTTC. Translation gives CSVGSSRLGQFF.

The chain has TRBV18 and TRBJ2-1; TRBD1 matches at 9 bases. The CDR3 is made up of 16 amino acids. Trimming took 3 bases from V and 5 from J; bases not matched to a gene: 8. CDR1 and CDR2 from the germline V gene are KGHSH and LQKENI. CDR3 loop: CASSPQTGGLNNEQFF. CDR3 sequence (DNA): TGTGCCAGCTCACCCCAGACAGGGGGGCTCAACAATGAGCAGTTCTTC.